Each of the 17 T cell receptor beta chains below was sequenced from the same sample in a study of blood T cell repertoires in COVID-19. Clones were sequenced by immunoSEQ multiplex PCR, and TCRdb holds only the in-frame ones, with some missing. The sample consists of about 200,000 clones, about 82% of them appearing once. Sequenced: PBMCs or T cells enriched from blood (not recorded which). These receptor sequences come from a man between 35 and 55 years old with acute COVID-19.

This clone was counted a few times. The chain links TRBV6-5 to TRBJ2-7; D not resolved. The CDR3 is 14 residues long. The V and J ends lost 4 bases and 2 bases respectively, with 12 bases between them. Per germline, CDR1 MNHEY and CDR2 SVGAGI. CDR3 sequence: CASSSTPNTYEQYF. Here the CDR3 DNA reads TGTGCCAGCAGTTCTACCCCAAATACCTACGAGCAGTACTTC.

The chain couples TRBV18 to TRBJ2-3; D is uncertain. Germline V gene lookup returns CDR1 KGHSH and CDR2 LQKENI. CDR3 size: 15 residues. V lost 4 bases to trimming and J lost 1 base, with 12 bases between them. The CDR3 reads CASSLWSGGTDTQYF. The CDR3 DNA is TGTGCCAGCTCACTCTGGAGTGGAGGCACAGATACGCAGTATTTT.

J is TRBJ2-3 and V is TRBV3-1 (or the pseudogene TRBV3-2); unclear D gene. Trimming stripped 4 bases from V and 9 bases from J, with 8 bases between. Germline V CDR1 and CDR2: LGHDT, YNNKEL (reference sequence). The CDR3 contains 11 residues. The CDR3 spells CASSPGRTQYF. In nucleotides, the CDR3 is TGTGCCAGCAGCCCCGGCAGGACGCAGTATTTT.

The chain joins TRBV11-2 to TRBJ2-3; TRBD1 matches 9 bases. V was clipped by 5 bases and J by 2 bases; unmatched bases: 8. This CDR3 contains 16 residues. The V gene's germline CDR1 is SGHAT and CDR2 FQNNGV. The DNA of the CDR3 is TGTGCCAGCAGCGATAGACAGGGGGTCCCCACAGATACGCAGTATTTT. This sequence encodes CASSDRQGVPTDTQYF.

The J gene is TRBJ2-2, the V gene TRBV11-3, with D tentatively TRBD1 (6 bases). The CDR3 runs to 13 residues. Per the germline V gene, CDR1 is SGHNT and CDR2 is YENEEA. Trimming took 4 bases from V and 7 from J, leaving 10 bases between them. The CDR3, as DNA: TGTGCCAGCAGCTCACCGACAGGCGGGGAGCTGTTTTTT. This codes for CASSSPTGGELFF.

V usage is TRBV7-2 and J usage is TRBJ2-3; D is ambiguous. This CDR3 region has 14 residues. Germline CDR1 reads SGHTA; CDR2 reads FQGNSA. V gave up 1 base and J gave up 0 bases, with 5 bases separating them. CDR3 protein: CASSLGSSTDTQYF. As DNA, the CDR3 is TGTGCCAGCAGCTTAGGCAGTAGCACAGATACGCAGTATTTT.

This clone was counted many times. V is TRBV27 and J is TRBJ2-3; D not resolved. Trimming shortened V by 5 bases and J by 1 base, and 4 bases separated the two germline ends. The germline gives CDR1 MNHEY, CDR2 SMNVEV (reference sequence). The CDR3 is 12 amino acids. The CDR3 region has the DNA TGTGCCAGCAGTCCTGGCACAGATACGCAGTATTTT. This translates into CASSPGTDTQYF.

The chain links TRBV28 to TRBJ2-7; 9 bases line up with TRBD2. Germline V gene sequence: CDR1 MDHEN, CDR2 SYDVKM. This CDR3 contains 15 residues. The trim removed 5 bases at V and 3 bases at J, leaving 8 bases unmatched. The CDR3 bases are TGTGCCAGCAGTCCCCCCCCAGCGGGGGGCTACGAGCAGTACTTC. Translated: CASSPPPAGGYEQYF.

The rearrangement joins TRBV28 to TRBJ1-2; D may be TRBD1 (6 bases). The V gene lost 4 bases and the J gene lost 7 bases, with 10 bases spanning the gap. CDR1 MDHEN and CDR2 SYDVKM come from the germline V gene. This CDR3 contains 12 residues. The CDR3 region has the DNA TGTGCCAGCAGTTCACAAGGGGGTGGCTACACCTTC. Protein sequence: CASSSQGGGYTF.

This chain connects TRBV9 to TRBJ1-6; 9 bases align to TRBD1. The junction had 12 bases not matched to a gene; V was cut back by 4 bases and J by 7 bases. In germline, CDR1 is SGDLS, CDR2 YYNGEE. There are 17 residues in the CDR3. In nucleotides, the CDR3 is TGTGCCAGCAGCCGAAGAACAGGGGGCCTCGAGAATTCACCCCTCCACTTT. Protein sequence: CASSRRTGGLENSPLHF.

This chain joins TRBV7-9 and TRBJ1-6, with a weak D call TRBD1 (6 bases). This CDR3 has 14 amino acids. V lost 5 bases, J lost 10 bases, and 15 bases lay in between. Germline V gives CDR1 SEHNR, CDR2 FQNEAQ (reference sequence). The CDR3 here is CASSTQGISSPLHF. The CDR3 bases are TGTGCCAGCAGCACTCAGGGGATAAGCTCACCCCTCCACTTT. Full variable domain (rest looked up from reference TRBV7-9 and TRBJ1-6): DTGVSQNPRHKITKRGQNVTFRCDPISEHNRLYWYRQTLGQGPEFLTYFQNEAQLEKSRLLSDRFSAERPKGSFSTLEIQRTEQGDSAMYLCASSTQGISSPLHFGNGTRLTVT.

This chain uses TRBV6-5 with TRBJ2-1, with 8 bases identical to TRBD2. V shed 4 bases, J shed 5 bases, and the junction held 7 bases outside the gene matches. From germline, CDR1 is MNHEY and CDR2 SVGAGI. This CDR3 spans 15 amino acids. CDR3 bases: TGTGCCAGCAGTTTCGGAGCGGGAGACCACAATGAGCAGTTCTTC. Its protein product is CASSFGAGDHNEQFF.

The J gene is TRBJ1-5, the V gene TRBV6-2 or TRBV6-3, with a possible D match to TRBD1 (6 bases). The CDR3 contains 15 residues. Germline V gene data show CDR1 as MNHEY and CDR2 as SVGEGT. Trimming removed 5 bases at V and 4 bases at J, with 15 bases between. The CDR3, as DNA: TGTGCCAGCAGTCCAAGAGGCAGGGGAAATCAGCCCCAGCATTTT. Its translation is CASSPRGRGNQPQHF.

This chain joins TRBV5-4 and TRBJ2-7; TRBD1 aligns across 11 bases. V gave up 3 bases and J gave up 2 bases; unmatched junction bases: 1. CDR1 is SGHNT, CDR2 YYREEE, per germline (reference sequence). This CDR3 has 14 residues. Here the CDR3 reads CASSSGQGAYEQYF. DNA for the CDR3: TGTGCCAGCAGCTCGGGACAGGGGGCCTACGAGCAGTACTTC.

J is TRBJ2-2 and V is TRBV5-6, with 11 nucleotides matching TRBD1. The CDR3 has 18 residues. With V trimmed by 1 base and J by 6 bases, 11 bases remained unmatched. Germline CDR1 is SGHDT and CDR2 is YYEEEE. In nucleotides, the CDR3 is TGTGCCAGCAGCTTGACTCGTATGGACAGGGGGCGGGCCGGGGAGCTGTTTTTT. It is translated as CASSLTRMDRGRAGELFF.

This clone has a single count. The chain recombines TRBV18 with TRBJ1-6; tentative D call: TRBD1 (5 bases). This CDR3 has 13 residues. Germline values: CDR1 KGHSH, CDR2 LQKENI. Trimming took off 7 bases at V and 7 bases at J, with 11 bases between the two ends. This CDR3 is CASFTGLNSPLHF. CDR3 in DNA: TGTGCCAGCTTTACGGGACTCAATTCACCCCTCCACTTT. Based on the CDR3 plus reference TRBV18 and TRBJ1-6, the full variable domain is NAGVMQNPRHLVRRRGQEARLRCSPMKGHSHVYWYRQLPEEGLKFMVYLQKENIIDESGMPKERFSAEFPKEGPSILRIQQVVRGDSAAYFCASFTGLNSPLHFGNGTRLTVT.

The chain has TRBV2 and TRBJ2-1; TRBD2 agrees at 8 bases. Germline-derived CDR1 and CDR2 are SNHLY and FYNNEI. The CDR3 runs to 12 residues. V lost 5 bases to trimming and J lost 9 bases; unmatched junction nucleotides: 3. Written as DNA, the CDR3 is TGTGCCAGCAGTCTTGGACTAGCTGAGCAGTTCTTC. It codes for CASSLGLAEQFF.